The 22 T cell receptor beta chains below come from one sample, sequenced in a study of blood T cell repertoires in COVID-19. Using immunoSEQ multiplex PCR, the repertoire was profiled, and TCRdb retains in-frame clones only, with some absent. The table has some 100,000 clones, 80% to 90% seen once; the top ten hold roughly 4.6%. Specimen: peripheral blood. These TCRs come from a human donor in a cohort sampled during active COVID-19.

The chain employs TRBV19 and TRBJ1-4; D not resolved. Germline V lookup: CDR1 LNHDA, CDR2 SQIVND (reference sequence). V lost 1 base and J 6 bases, leaving 3 bases between the germline ends. The CDR3 runs 12 residues. CDR3 coding DNA: TGTGCCAGTAGTATAGCGGATGAAAAACTGTTTTTT. This translates into CASSIADEKLFF.

The J gene is TRBJ2-5, the V gene TRBV7-2; 8 bases are a match to TRBD1. This CDR3 is built from 14 residues. Trimming took 5 bases from V and 7 from J; bases not matched to a gene: 9. The germline V gene has CDR1 SGHTA and CDR2 FQGNSA. The chain's CDR3 is CASSPQGAGGTQYF. The CDR3 nucleotides are TGTGCCAGCAGCCCGCAGGGGGCCGGGGGGACCCAGTACTTC.

The chain carries TRBV14 and TRBJ1-6; 9 nucleotides match TRBD1. There are 14 residues in the CDR3. J was trimmed by 9 bases and V by 6 bases; bases with no gene match: 6. Germline CDR1 is SGHDN and CDR2 is FVKESK. The CDR3 protein is CASRPDRGSSPLHF. The CDR3 nucleotides are TGTGCCAGCAGACCCGACAGGGGGTCTTCACCCCTCCACTTT. Based on the CDR3 plus reference TRBV14 and TRBJ1-6, the full variable domain is EAGVTQFPSHSVIEKGQTVTLRCDPISGHDNLYWYRRVMGKEIKFLLHFVKESKQDESGMPNNRFLAERTGGTYSTLKVQPAELEDSGVYFCASRPDRGSSPLHFGNGTRLTVT.

This sequence joins TRBV20-1 and TRBJ2-7; TRBD1 is a possible D gene (6 bases). Germline assignment: CDR1 DFQATT and CDR2 SNEGSKA (reference sequence). V was clipped by 3 bases and J by 0 bases, with 12 bases between them. The CDR3 has 14 residues. This CDR3 is CSASGQGTSYEQYF. The CDR3 region has the DNA TGCAGTGCTAGTGGTCAGGGGACCTCCTACGAGCAGTACTTC.

The chain carries TRBV7-6 and TRBJ2-7; 10 nucleotides match TRBD1. J was trimmed by 5 bases and V by 0 bases; bases with no gene match: 7. Germline V gene sequence: CDR1 SGHVS, CDR2 FNYEAQ. The CDR3 is 16 residues long. The chain's CDR3 is CASSLALPGQGNEQYF. DNA for the CDR3: TGTGCCAGCAGCTTAGCGCTACCGGGACAGGGGAACGAGCAGTACTTC.

The chain joins TRBV19 to TRBJ2-7; 7 bases line up with TRBD1. The CDR3 is 14 amino acids. The V and J ends lost 3 bases and 6 bases, in that order; junction bases with no gene match: 8. Germline V CDR1 and CDR2: LNHDA, SQIVND (reference sequence). The CDR3 bases are TGTGCCAGTAGTATGAGACAGGGCAATCTCGAGCAGTACTTC. This sequence encodes CASSMRQGNLEQYF.

A single count supports this clone. The chain joins TRBV5-1 to TRBJ2-1, with a tentative D call TRBD1 (6 bases). The germline V gene has CDR1 SGHRS and CDR2 YFSETQ. The CDR3 runs 20 residues. Trimming pared 2 bases from V and 3 bases from J, leaving 27 bases between. In DNA, the CDR3 is TGCGCCAGCAGCTTAGGCGTACAGGGAAAAGCCAAGGGAAACTACAATGAGCAGTTCTTC. Protein product: CASSLGVQGKAKGNYNEQFF.

V usage is TRBV5-1 and J usage is TRBJ2-1; 7 nucleotides match TRBD2. This CDR3 region has 15 residues. The junction had 12 bases not matched to a gene; V was cut back by 5 bases and J by 7 bases. In germline, CDR1 is SGHRS, CDR2 YFSETQ. The CDR3 here is CASRLYGGIENEQFF. CDR3 coding DNA: TGCGCCAGCAGGCTTTACGGGGGGATAGAAAATGAGCAGTTCTTC.

This clone was seen only once. This chain uses TRBV9 with TRBJ2-7; 7 bases map to TRBD1. V lost 1 base and J lost 6; bases outside the gene matches: 10. The CDR3 has 15 residues. CDR1 is SGDLS and CDR2 is YYNGEE in the germline V gene. The CDR3 DNA sequence: TGTGCCAGCAGCGTAACAACAGGGGCCCTGGGCGAGCAGTACTTC. It is translated as CASSVTTGALGEQYF.

The chain has TRBV18 and TRBJ2-2; a possible D gene is TRBD2 (5 bases). The CDR3 is 16 residues long. V shed 5 bases and J shed 3 bases, with 16 bases lying between them. Germline CDR1 and CDR2: KGHSH and LQKENI. Here the CDR3 reads CASSVSGVRYTGELFF. The CDR3 coding sequence is TGTGCCAGCTCAGTATCCGGGGTGAGGTACACCGGGGAGCTGTTTTTT.

The genes are TRBV3-1 (or the pseudogene TRBV3-2) and TRBJ2-7; TRBD1 matches 9 bases. Germline values: CDR1 LGHDT, CDR2 YNNKEL (reference sequence). There are 14 residues in the CDR3. The V and J ends lost 5 bases and 4 bases, in that order; junction bases with no gene match: 6. Here the CDR3 reads CASSDRDREYEQYF. In DNA form, the CDR3 reads TGTGCCAGCAGCGACCGGGACAGGGAATACGAGCAGTACTTC.

The rearrangement joins TRBV19 to TRBJ2-1; a weak D match, TRBD1 (6 bases). With 3 bases removed from V and 8 bases from J, the gap between germline ends came to 17 bases. The CDR3 runs to 15 residues. The V gene's germline CDR1 is LNHDA and CDR2 SQIVND (reference sequence). CDR3 DNA sequence: TGTGCCAGTAGTATTTCCATCAGGGGTTTCGATGAGCAGTTCTTC. Protein: CASSISIRGFDEQFF. The variable domain in full, with the rest retrieved from reference TRBV19 and TRBJ2-1, is DGGITQSPKYLFRKEGQNVTLSCEQNLNHDAMYWYRQDPGQGLRLIYYSQIVNDFQKGDIAEGYSVSREKKESFPLTVTSAQKNPTAFYLCASSISIRGFDEQFFGPGTRLTVL.

This clone showed up just once. Written as DNA, the CDR3 is TGTGCCAGCAGCTTACACAGGGGTGCCTACAATGAGCAGTTCTTC. Translated: CASSLHRGAYNEQFF. The rearrangement links TRBV7-9 to TRBJ2-1; 7 bases are shared with TRBD1. Looked up from germline, CDR1 is SEHNR and CDR2 is FQNEAQ (reference sequence). The CDR3 has 15 residues. V lost 2 bases and J lost 2; bases outside the gene matches: 3.

The V call is TRBV28, the J call TRBJ1-5, with 8 bases identical to TRBD1. The CDR3 has 19 residues. Trimming cost V 6 bases and J 13 bases; bases outside gene matches: 29. Germline CDR1 is MDHEN and CDR2 is SYDVKM. CDR3 amino acids: CASSSLIDRGIVSAYCQHF. CDR3 DNA: TGTGCCAGCAGCTCCTTAATCGACAGGGGAATTGTAAGCGCTTATTGTCAGCATTTT.

The chain employs TRBV6-1 and TRBJ2-1; TRBD2 might be the D (5 bases). Trimming left V 0 bases short and J 3 bases short, with 12 bases between. The germline CDR1 and CDR2 sequences are MNHNS and SASEGT. The CDR3 runs to 16 residues. CDR3 sequence reads: CASSEAEGRVYNEQFF. DNA for the CDR3: TGTGCCAGCAGTGAAGCAGAGGGTCGCGTCTACAATGAGCAGTTCTTC.

V is TRBV19 and J is TRBJ2-5; D is ambiguous. Trimming pared 6 bases from V and 4 bases from J, leaving 12 bases between. Per the germline V gene, CDR1 is LNHDA and CDR2 is SQIVND (reference sequence). The CDR3 extends over 13 amino acids. The CDR3 loop reads CASSERSGETQYF. DNA of the CDR3: TGTGCCAGTAGCGAAAGGTCGGGAGAGACCCAGTACTTC.

The chain has TRBV2 and TRBJ1-5; 9 bases align to TRBD1. The CDR3 sequence is 16 residues long. V shed 5 bases, J shed 6 bases, and the junction held 11 bases outside the gene matches. Germline loops: CDR1 SNHLY, CDR2 FYNNEI. The CDR3: CASSLRTGTGPQPQHF. CDR3 nucleotide sequence: TGTGCCAGCAGTTTACGTACCGGGACAGGGCCTCAGCCCCAGCATTTT.

This chain uses TRBV9 with TRBJ1-3, with D hard to call. Germline V gives CDR1 SGDLS, CDR2 YYNGEE. Trimming left V 1 base short and J 0 bases short, with 8 bases between. The CDR3 consists of 15 residues. This CDR3 reads CASSVNTNSGNTIYF. The CDR3 bases are TGTGCCAGCAGCGTAAACACTAACTCTGGAAACACCATATATTTT. The entire variable domain, with the rest obtained from reference TRBV9 and TRBJ1-3, is as follows: DSGVTQTPKHLITATGQRVTLRCSPRSGDLSVYWYQQSLDQGLQFLIQYYNGEERAKGNILERFSAQQFPDLHSELNLSSLELGDSALYFCASSVNTNSGNTIYFGEGSWLTVV.

This clone was seen only a few times. The rearrangement links TRBV2 to TRBJ1-1; 8 bases align to TRBD1. Trimming took 6 bases from V and 0 from J; bases not matched to a gene: 12. The length of the CDR3 is 17 residues. Looked up from germline, CDR1 is SNHLY and CDR2 is FYNNEI. The CDR3 here is CASRPYGTGYVNTEAFF. CDR3 DNA: TGTGCCAGCAGGCCCTACGGGACAGGTTATGTGAACACTGAAGCTTTCTTT. Together with reference TRBV2 and TRBJ1-1, the CDR3 gives the full variable domain: EPEVTQTPSHQVTQMGQEVILRCVPISNHLYFYWYRQILGQKVEFLVSFYNNEISEKSEIFDDQFSVERPDGSNFTLKIRSTKLEDSAMYFCASRPYGTGYVNTEAFFGQGTRLTVV.

The V and J genes are TRBV30 and TRBJ1-1; the match to TRBD1 covers 7 bases. The germline gives CDR1 GTSNPN, CDR2 SVGIG (reference sequence). The V segment lost 3 bases and the J segment 6 bases; nucleotides outside the gene matches: 10. The CDR3 extends over 14 amino acids. The CDR3 is CAWRTQGDAAEAFF. The CDR3, as DNA: TGTGCCTGGAGAACTCAGGGGGATGCCGCTGAAGCTTTCTTT.

This clone occurred once. CDR3 amino acids: CASSIGTSVNREQFF. The CDR3 region has the DNA TGCGCCAGCAGCATCGGGACTAGCGTCAACAGGGAGCAGTTCTTC. V usage is TRBV5-1 and J usage is TRBJ2-1; 10 nucleotides line up with TRBD2. Germline assignment: CDR1 SGHRS and CDR2 YFSETQ. The trim removed 4 bases at V and 10 bases at J, leaving 11 bases unmatched. This CDR3 spans 15 amino acids. Full variable domain (missing parts from reference TRBV5-1 and TRBJ2-1): KAGVTQTPRYLIKTRGQQVTLSCSPISGHRSVSWYQQTPGQGLQFLFEYFSETQRNKGNFPGRFSGRQFSNSRSEMNVSTLELGDSALYLCASSIGTSVNREQFFGPGTRLTVL.

The chain has TRBV19 and TRBJ1-5; D gene ambiguous. The germline V gene has CDR1 LNHDA and CDR2 SQIVND (reference sequence). Deletions cut 4 bases from V and 1 base from J, with 8 bases between. This CDR3 has 14 amino acids. CDR3 nucleotides: TGTGCCAGTAGTAAGCAACGGAGCAATCAGCCCCAGCATTTT. As protein: CASSKQRSNQPQHF.